One and the same sample provided the 7 T cell receptor beta chains below, sequenced in a study of patients and donors after allogeneic stem cell transplantation. One entry per CDR3 protein, called by TCRdb with MiXCR from the RT-PCR reads. The table has about 960,000 distinct CDR3 sequences, about 20% seen once. The sequenced sample consisted of blood, either unsorted or a sorted T cell fraction (not recorded which). Receptors originate from a human donor who was either an allogeneic HSCT recipient or a stem cell or donor lymphocyte infusion donor (not recorded which). It is not recorded whose cells these are; they may come from a transplant donor.

The table lists this clonotype with a few counts. This rearrangement joins TRBV21-1 to TRBJ1-2; the listed D gene, TRBD1, was not tested against the DNA. TRBV21-1 is flagged as a pseudogene. The length of the CDR3 is 11 residues. CDR3 nucleotides: TGTGCCAGCCTTACAGGGCAAGGCTACACCTTC. Encoded protein: CASLTGQGYTF.

This CDR3 is CASSRLDITF. The CDR3, as DNA: TGTGCCAGCAGCAGATTGGACATCACCTTC. The V and J genes are TRBV21-1 and TRBJ1-2; the table's D call TRBD1 went unverified against the DNA. TRBV21-1 is designated a pseudogene. The length of the CDR3 is 10 residues.

Ten or more counts support this clonotype. The chain recombines TRBV2 with TRBJ2-2; no clear D. The CDR3 length is 14 residues. Deletions cut 4 bases from V and 2 bases from J, with 8 bases between. Germline V gene lookup returns CDR1 SNHLY and CDR2 FYNNEI. CDR3 DNA sequence: TGTGCCAGCAGTGGGGCCATTAACACCGGGGAGCTGTTTTTT. Its translation is CASSGAINTGELFF.

J is TRBJ2-7 and V is TRBV2, with a tentative D call TRBD1 (5 bases). Germline V CDR1 and CDR2: SNHLY, FYNNEI. CDR3 size: 12 residues. Trimming shortened V by 11 bases and J by 5 bases, and 16 bases separated the two germline ends. As DNA, the CDR3 is TGTGCCTTAGGGGTGGGGATCCACGAGCAGTACTTC. Translation gives CALGVGIHEQYF. The full variable domain, its missing parts supplied by reference TRBV2 and TRBJ2-7, is EPEVTQTPSHQVTQMGQEVILRCVPISNHLYFYWYRQILGQKVEFLVSFYNNEISEKSEIFDDQFSVERPDGSNFTLKIRSTKLEDSAMYFCALGVGIHEQYFGPGTRLTVT.

In this sample, this clonotype turned up a few times. This chain uses TRBV7-6 with TRBJ2-1, with D maybe TRBD2 (6 bases). Germline-derived CDR1 and CDR2 are SGHVS and FNYEAQ. V shed 5 bases and J shed 1 base, with 15 bases lying between them. The CDR3 totals 16 residues. CDR3 sequence (DNA): TGTGCCAGCAGCCCCTCGGCAGCGGGTTCCTACAATGAGCAGTTCTTC. Translated: CASSPSAAGSYNEQFF.

This clonotype has at least ten counts. The chain combines TRBV20-1 with TRBJ1-1; maybe TRBD1 (5 bases). This CDR3 region has 16 residues. Deletions cut 4 bases from V and 6 bases from J, with 24 bases between. The germline V gene encodes CDR1 DFQATT and CDR2 SNEGSKA (reference sequence). The chain's CDR3 is CSATDMEGLTEAEAFF. CDR3 in DNA: TGCAGTGCTACCGACATGGAGGGGCTGACCGAAGCTGAAGCTTTCTTT.

The CDR3 region has the DNA TGCAGTGCTAGAGATTTATGGAGGGACAATGAGCAGTTCTTC. Encoded protein: CSARDLWRDNEQFF. The chain links TRBV20-1 to TRBJ2-1, with D perhaps matching TRBD2 (6 bases). In germline, CDR1 is DFQATT, CDR2 SNEGSKA (reference sequence). This CDR3 has 14 amino acids. Trimming pared 0 bases from V and 5 bases from J, leaving 11 bases between.